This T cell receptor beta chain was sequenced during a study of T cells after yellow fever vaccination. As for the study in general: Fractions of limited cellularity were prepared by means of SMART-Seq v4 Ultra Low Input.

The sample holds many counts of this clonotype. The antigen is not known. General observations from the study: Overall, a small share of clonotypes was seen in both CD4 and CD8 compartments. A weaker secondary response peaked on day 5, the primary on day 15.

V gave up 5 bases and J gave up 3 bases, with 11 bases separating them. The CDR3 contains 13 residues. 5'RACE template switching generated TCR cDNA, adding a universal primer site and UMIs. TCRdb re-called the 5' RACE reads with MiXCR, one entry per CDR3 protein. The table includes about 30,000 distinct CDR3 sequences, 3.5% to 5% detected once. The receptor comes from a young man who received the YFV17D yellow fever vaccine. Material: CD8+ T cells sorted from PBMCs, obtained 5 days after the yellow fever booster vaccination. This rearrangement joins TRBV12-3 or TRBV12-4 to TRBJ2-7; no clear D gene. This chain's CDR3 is CASSPVVLYEQYF. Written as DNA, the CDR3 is TGTGCCAGCAGTCCAGTGGTACTCTACGAGCAGTACTTC.